This is a list of T cell receptor beta chains from one sample in a study of T-cell reconstitution after alpha-beta-depleted transplantation in children. One entry per CDR3 protein results from TCRdb running MiXCR on the PCR reads. The sample consists of hundreds of thousands of distinct CDR3 sequences, 15% to 20% of them appearing once. The specimen was PBMCs from the stem cell graft donor, collected from the stem cell graft. Receptors originate from a human donor who donated a stem cell graft to a child with acute myeloid leukemia. CDR3s include the opening cysteine and the closing phenylalanine or tryptophan. The order of the fields is CDR3 protein, CDR3 DNA, J gene, V gene, clone size, D gene. D genes are given only for firm matches. Rows give clone size only sometimes, using once, few, many, or a class for an expanded clone.

CDR3: CATSDPGRGRDTDTQYF; DNA: TGTGCCACCAGTGACCCCGGGAGGGGGCGAGACACAGATACGCAGTATTTT; J: TRBJ2-3; V: TRBV24-1; size: few; D: -
CDR3: CSVERAEYNEQFF; DNA: TGCAGCGTTGAGAGGGCGGAGTACAATGAGCAGTTCTTC; J: TRBJ2-1; V: TRBV29-1; size: -; D: -
CDR3: CASSSSGGGSEQFF; DNA: TGCGCCAGCAGCTCTAGCGGGGGGGGCAGTGAGCAGTTCTTC; J: TRBJ2-1; V: TRBV5-1; size: -; D: TRBD2
CDR3: CASSLSGDNEQFF; DNA: TGTGCCAGCAGTTTGTCGGGGGACAATGAGCAGTTCTTC; J: TRBJ2-1; V: TRBV12-3/TRBV12-4; size: many; D: -
CDR3: CASSQVSEGASYEQYF; DNA: TGCGCCAGCAGCCAAGTTAGTGAGGGGGCGTCCTACGAGCAGTACTTC; J: TRBJ2-7; V: TRBV4-1; size: many; D: TRBD1
CDR3: CASKVGEPYNSPLHF; DNA: TGTGCCAGCAAGGTCGGGGAACCCTATAATTCACCCCTCCACTTT; J: TRBJ1-6; V: TRBV7-2; size: few; D: -
CDR3: CASSYRDSTEAFF; DNA: TGTGCCAGCAGTTACCGGGACAGCACTGAAGCTTTCTTT; J: TRBJ1-1; V: TRBV6-6; size: many; D: TRBD1
CDR3: CASSVGLGGNQPQHF; DNA: TGTGCCAGCAGTGTAGGACTGGGAGGTAATCAGCCCCAGCATTTT; J: TRBJ1-5; V: TRBV2; size: -; D: -
CDR3: CASTLGDNTEAFF; DNA: TGTGCCAGCACCCTTGGGGACAACACTGAAGCTTTCTTT; J: TRBJ1-1; V: TRBV12-3/TRBV12-4; size: many; D: -
CDR3: CSVEGTDSTSDTGELFF; DNA: TGCAGCGTTGAGGGGACCGACAGTACGAGCGACACCGGGGAGCTGTTTTTT; J: TRBJ2-2; V: TRBV29-1; size: many; D: -
CDR3: CASSYGEFNNQPQHF; DNA: TGCGCCAGCAGCTATGGGGAGTTTAATAATCAGCCCCAGCATTTT; J: TRBJ1-5; V: TRBV23-1; size: -; D: -
CDR3: CASSLERGQHNEQFF; DNA: TGCGCCAGCAGCTTGGAAAGAGGACAGCACAATGAGCAGTTCTTC; J: TRBJ2-1; V: TRBV5-1; size: -; D: -
CDR3: CSASPPPAQTQYF; DNA: TGCAGTGCTAGTCCCCCCCCTGCCCAGACCCAGTACTTC; J: TRBJ2-5; V: TRBV20-1; size: many; D: -
CDR3: CASRQDRGSPLHF; DNA: TGTGCCAGCAGGCAAGACAGGGGTTCACCCCTCCACTTT; J: TRBJ1-6; V: TRBV28; size: -; D: TRBD1
CDR3: CASSFSRRGRFEQYF; DNA: TGTGCCAGCAGCTTCAGTCGGAGGGGGCGGTTCGAGCAGTACTTC; J: TRBJ2-7; V: TRBV7-8; size: few; D: -